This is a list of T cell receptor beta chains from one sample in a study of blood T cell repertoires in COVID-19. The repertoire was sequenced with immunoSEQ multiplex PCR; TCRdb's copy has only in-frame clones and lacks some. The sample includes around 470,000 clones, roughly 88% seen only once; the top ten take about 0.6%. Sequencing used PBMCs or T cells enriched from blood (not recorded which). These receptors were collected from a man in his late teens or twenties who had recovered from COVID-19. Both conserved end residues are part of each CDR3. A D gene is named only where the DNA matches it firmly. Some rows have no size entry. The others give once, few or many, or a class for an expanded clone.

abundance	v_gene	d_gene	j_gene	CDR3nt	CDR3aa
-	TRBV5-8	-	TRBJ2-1	TGTGCCAGCAGCTTGTGGGGCGGCTACAATGAGCAGTTCTTC	CASSLWGGYNEQFF
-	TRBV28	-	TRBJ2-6	TGTGCCAGCAGCCAAACGGGCTCTGGGGCCAACGTCCTGACTTTC	CASSQTGSGANVLTF
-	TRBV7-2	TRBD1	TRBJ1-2	TGTGCCAGCAGCCCAAGGACAGGGGGCTATGGCTACACCTTC	CASSPRTGGYGYTF
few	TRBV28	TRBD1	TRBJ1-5	TGTGCCAGCAGGGGGACAGGGGAAAATCAGCCCCAGCATTTT	CASRGTGENQPQHF
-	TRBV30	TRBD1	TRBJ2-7	TGTGCTTTATGGAACAGGGGACGATCCTACGAGCAGTACTTC	CALWNRGRSYEQYF
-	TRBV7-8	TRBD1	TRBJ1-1	TGTGCCAGCAGCCCGGGACAGAAGAACACTGAAGCTTTCTTT	CASSPGQKNTEAFF
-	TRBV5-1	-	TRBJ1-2	TGCGCCAGCAGACCTCCTGGCAGGGAGGGCTATGGCTACACCTTC	CASRPPGREGYGYTF
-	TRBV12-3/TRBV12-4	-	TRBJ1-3	TGTGCCAGCAGTTTCGACGGGGGAAGCACCATATATTTT	CASSFDGGSTIYF
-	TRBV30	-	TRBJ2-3	TGTGCCTGGGTCGAAGGGGTAGATACGCAGTATTTT	CAWVEGVDTQYF
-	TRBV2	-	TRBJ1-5	TGTGCCAGCAGGACGGACGGGGATAGCAATCAGCCCCAGCATTTT	CASRTDGDSNQPQHF
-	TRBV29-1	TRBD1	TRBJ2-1	TGCAGCGCCGACAGGGGGCAGGTCGGGAGGGCCGCCTACAATGAGCAGTTCTTC	CSADRGQVGRAAYNEQFF
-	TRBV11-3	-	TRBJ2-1	TGTGCCAGCGCAACAGACCCTAACTATGAGCAGTTCTTC	CASATDPNYEQFF
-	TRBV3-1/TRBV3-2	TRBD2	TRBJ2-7	TGTGCCAGCAGCCAAGCGCTAGCGGGCCCTTACGAGCAGTACTTC	CASSQALAGPYEQYF
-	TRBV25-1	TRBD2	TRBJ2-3	TGTGCCAGCAGTGAATTAGCTAGCGGAGGAAGGACAGATACGCAGTATTTT	CASSELASGGRTDTQYF
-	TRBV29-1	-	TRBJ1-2	TGCAGCGACGGGTCTAGGGGGAACTATGGCTACACCTTC	CSDGSRGNYGYTF
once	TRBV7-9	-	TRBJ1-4	TGTGCCAGCAGCACCGGTCCATCAACTAATGAAAAACTGTTTTTT	CASSTGPSTNEKLFF
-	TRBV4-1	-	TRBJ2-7	TGCGCCAGCAGCCAAGATATTCCCTACGAGCAGTACTTC	CASSQDIPYEQYF
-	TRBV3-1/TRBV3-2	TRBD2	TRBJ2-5	TGTGCCAGCAGCCCTAGCGGGGAGGGGACCCAGTACTTC	CASSPSGEGTQYF
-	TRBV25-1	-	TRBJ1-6	TGTGCCAGCAGTCAGGAGACAGTATTAAATTCACCCCTCCACTTT	CASSQETVLNSPLHF
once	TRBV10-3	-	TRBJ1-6	TGTGCCATAAGTGGGACTGCCAATTCACCCCTCCACTTT	CAISGTANSPLHF
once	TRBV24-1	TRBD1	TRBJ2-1	TGTGCCACCAGGGGGACAGGGGGCTACAATGAGCAGTTCTTC	CATRGTGGYNEQFF
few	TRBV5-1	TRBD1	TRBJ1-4	TGCGCCAGCAGCTTGCGGCCAGGGGGCGTTGCTGAAAAACTGTTTTTT	CASSLRPGGVAEKLFF
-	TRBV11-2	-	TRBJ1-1	TGTGCCAGCAGCCCGGGGGGCACTGAAGCTTTCTTT	CASSPGGTEAFF
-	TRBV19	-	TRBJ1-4	TGTGCCAGTAGTGGGCCAGGCAATGAAAAACTGTTTTTT	CASSGPGNEKLFF